This T cell receptor (beta chain) was recovered during a study of regulatory T cells in long-lasting Graves disease. Broader study findings: Because few samples were included, accuracy may have been lower.

This CDR3 is built from 12 residues. Germline assignment: CDR1 SGHTA and CDR2 FQGNSA. Trimming shortened V by 5 bases and J by 9 bases, and 11 bases separated the two germline ends. Library construction for TCR beta used iRepertoire HTBI primers and Arm-PCR of CDR3 regions. TCRdb recomputed calls from the multiplex PCR reads with MiXCR, one row per CDR3 protein. This repertoire shows roughly 610,000 distinct CDR3 sequences, around 17% found once; its top ten account for more than 15%. Ten or more counts support this clonotype. Its antigen is not identified. Specified time point: newly diagnosed GD, antithyroid drugs for less than 3 months. The TCR library used RNA extracted from PBMCs. These sequences were also reported in another study, on T cells in Graves' hyperthyroidism and ophthalmopathy. Turning to that study: During a first-round RT-PCR of the TCR CDR3, the HTBI primer set was used. Stable hyperthyroidism and ophthalmopathy were separated using 13 V-J signatures.

The sequencing used peripheral blood mononuclear cells (PBMCs), collected at new diagnosis, from a patient treated with antithyroid drugs. The receptor's source is a woman under 40 with Graves disease. The chain joins TRBV7-2 to TRBJ2-1, with D possibly TRBD1 on 6 matching bases. CDR3: CASSHGRGEQFF. The CDR3 DNA sequence: TGTGCCAGCAGCCATGGCAGGGGTGAGCAGTTCTTC.